A selection of T cell receptor beta chains follows, all from one sample in a study of blood T cell repertoires in COVID-19. Repertoires were generated with immunoSEQ multiplex PCR, while TCRdb's copy carries only in-frame clones and drops some. There are over 150,000 clones in the sample; roughly 76% occur only once, and around 10% lies in the top ten. Sequencing was performed on peripheral blood. The receptors here all came from a woman of 80 years or more with COVID-19, enrolled during active disease. Both conserved end residues are part of each CDR3. The order of the fields is J gene, V gene, clone size, D gene, CDR3 protein, CDR3 DNA. A D gene is named only where the DNA matches it firmly. Not all rows give a size; the values are once, few, many and, for expanded clones, a class.

J: TRBJ2-7
V: TRBV7-9
size: .
D: .
CDR3: CASSLGGMDSF
DNA: TGTGCCAGCAGCTTAGGGGGGATGGACAGCTTC

J: TRBJ2-3
V: TRBV19
size: .
D: TRBD1
CDR3: CATQEQGDTDTQYF
DNA: TGTGCCACCCAGGAACAGGGGGACACAGATACGCAGTATTTT

J: TRBJ1-4
V: TRBV7-9
size: .
D: .
CDR3: CASSLLNHREDEKLFF
DNA: TGTGCCAGCAGCCTCCTTAACCATAGGGAGGATGAAAAACTGTTTTTT

J: TRBJ1-2
V: TRBV29-1
size: .
D: TRBD1
CDR3: CSVEDRGAGYTF
DNA: TGCAGCGTTGAAGACAGGGGGGCTGGCTACACCTTC

J: TRBJ2-5
V: TRBV7-9
size: .
D: TRBD1
CDR3: CASSQTGWWETQYF
DNA: TGTGCCAGCAGCCAGACAGGGTGGTGGGAGACCCAGTACTTC

J: TRBJ1-4
V: TRBV11-3
size: once
D: .
CDR3: CASSPTTTNEKLFF
DNA: TGTGCCAGCAGCCCGACAACAACTAATGAAAAACTGTTTTTT

J: TRBJ2-3
V: TRBV6-5
size: .
D: .
CDR3: CASSSQVSSTDTQYF
DNA: TGTGCCAGCAGCTCTCAGGTATCTAGCACAGATACGCAGTATTTT

J: TRBJ2-3
V: TRBV7-9
size: .
D: .
CDR3: CASSLVVSWPPGDTQYF
DNA: TGTGCCAGCAGCTTAGTGGTGTCATGGCCTCCGGGGGATACGCAGTATTTT

J: TRBJ1-2
V: TRBV6-5
size: .
D: .
CDR3: CASSIGQIYGYTF
DNA: TGTGCCAGCAGTATCGGACAGATCTATGGCTACACCTTC

J: TRBJ1-3
V: TRBV5-1
size: .
D: TRBD1
CDR3: CASSSAGGSGNTIYF
DNA: TGCGCCAGCAGCTCCGCAGGGGGCTCTGGAAACACCATATATTTT

J: TRBJ2-5
V: TRBV28
size: .
D: .
CDR3: CASSPLGLAGWGETQYF
DNA: TGTGCCAGCAGCCCCCTGGGCCTGGCGGGATGGGGGGAGACCCAGTACTTC

J: TRBJ1-6
V: TRBV4-1
size: .
D: .
CDR3: CASSQVGARSYNSPLHF
DNA: TGCGCCAGCAGCCAAGTAGGGGCGCGGTCCTATAATTCACCCCTCCACTTT

J: TRBJ2-1
V: TRBV3-1/TRBV3-2
size: .
D: TRBD2
CDR3: CASSQLGLAERGQFF
DNA: TGTGCCAGCAGCCAACTTGGACTAGCTGAAAGGGGGCAGTTCTTC

J: TRBJ1-1
V: TRBV30
size: .
D: TRBD1
CDR3: CAWASQGARTEAFF
DNA: TGTGCCTGGGCCTCACAGGGGGCGCGCACTGAAGCTTTCTTT

J: TRBJ2-1
V: TRBV18
size: few
D: TRBD1
CDR3: CASSSGTASVEQFF
DNA: TGTGCCAGCTCATCCGGGACAGCGTCCGTTGAGCAGTTCTTC

J: TRBJ1-1
V: TRBV12-3/TRBV12-4
size: .
D: .
CDR3: CASSTDTEAFF
DNA: TGTGCCAGCAGCACAGACACTGAAGCTTTCTTT

J: TRBJ2-5
V: TRBV5-5
size: .
D: .
CDR3: CASSLAGGLQETQYF
DNA: TGTGCCAGCAGCTTGGCAGGCGGACTCCAAGAGACCCAGTACTTC

J: TRBJ2-7
V: TRBV5-1
size: .
D: TRBD1
CDR3: CASSSRWGGQGSEQYF
DNA: TGCGCCAGCAGCTCCCGTTGGGGGGGACAGGGATCCGAGCAGTACTTC

J: TRBJ2-7
V: TRBV23-1
size: .
D: TRBD1
CDR3: CASSQSLGQAYEQYF
DNA: TGCGCCAGCAGTCAATCTTTAGGACAGGCCTACGAGCAGTACTTC

J: TRBJ1-1
V: TRBV24-1
size: .
D: TRBD1
CDR3: CATSDSGTGANTEAFF
DNA: TGTGCCACCAGTGATTCTGGGACAGGGGCAAACACTGAAGCTTTCTTT

J: TRBJ1-1
V: TRBV2
size: .
D: TRBD1
CDR3: CASKRQGSYTEAFF
DNA: TGTGCCAGCAAGAGACAGGGAAGCTACACTGAAGCTTTCTTT

J: TRBJ1-5
V: TRBV6-1
size: .
D: .
CDR3: CASSDTGGGNQPQHF
DNA: TGTGCCAGCAGTGATACGGGTGGAGGCAATCAGCCCCAGCATTTT

J: TRBJ1-1
V: TRBV5-1
size: .
D: .
CDR3: CASRVQGNTEAFF
DNA: TGCGCCAGCAGGGTACAGGGGAACACTGAAGCTTTCTTT

J: TRBJ1-5
V: TRBV6-5
size: .
D: .
CDR3: CASSSTRQAFGQPQHF
DNA: TGTGCCAGCAGTTCTACTAGACAGGCTTTCGGTCAGCCCCAGCATTTT

J: TRBJ1-1
V: TRBV6-5
size: once
D: .
CDR3: CASSHVGGGTEAFF
DNA: TGTGCCAGCAGCCACGTGGGGGGTGGCACTGAAGCTTTCTTT

J: TRBJ2-7
V: TRBV14
size: once
D: TRBD2
CDR3: CASALSGVYEQYF
DNA: TGTGCCAGCGCCCTGAGCGGGGTCTACGAGCAGTACTTC

J: TRBJ2-3
V: TRBV7-9
size: few
D: TRBD2
CDR3: CASSGSGRRLDTQYF
DNA: TGTGCCAGCAGCGGTAGCGGGAGAAGGTTGGATACGCAGTATTTT

J: TRBJ1-5
V: TRBV6-2/TRBV6-3
size: .
D: TRBD1
CDR3: CASSLQGVNQPQHF
DNA: TGTGCCAGCAGTTTACAGGGGGTTAATCAGCCCCAGCATTTT